The entry below describes one T cell receptor (beta chain). TCRdb reprocessed the 5' RACE reads, keeping one entry per CDR3 protein, no DNA. The table lists 500,000 to 700,000 distinct CDR3 sequences, with approximately 4% in the top ten. Germline CDR1 is SGHRS and CDR2 is YFSETQ. CDR3 length equals 15 residues. The sample originates from a study of T cells expressing NK-cell markers. Across the whole study: The TCR beta repertoires were obtained from sorted CD3+CD56+NKG2C+, CD3+CD56+NKG2C- and CD3+CD56-NKG2C+ T cells.

This chain links TRBV5-1 with TRBJ2-2; TCRdb lists TRBD1, though no DNA is available to test this call. The origin of this receptor is a man between 18 and 29 years old in good health. Sequenced input: blood T cells: a sorted CD56 or NKG2C T cell subset, CD4+ or CD8+ T cells, or bulk PBMC T cells (not recorded which). CDR3 region: CASWIGLMNTGELFF.